This T cell receptor (beta chain) was sequenced during a study of T cells expressing NK-cell markers. On the study more broadly: Of eight sequenced donors, seven were HCMV-seropositive and one HCMV-seronegative. Study-wide findings and caveats: These same clonotypes (in a handful of donors) also led the CD3+CD56-NKG2C+ fraction.

TCR beta cDNA was made by 5'RACE template switching with UMIs. TCRdb reanalyzed the 5' RACE reads, giving one entry per CDR3 protein sequence and no DNA. The sample table includes about 150,000 distinct CDR3 sequences. In the case of this clonotype: Its antigen is undetermined.

The sequence derives from a woman aged 50 to 65 in good health. The sequenced material came from blood T cells: a sorted CD56 or NKG2C T cell subset, CD4+ or CD8+ T cells, or bulk PBMC T cells (not recorded which).

The CDR3 protein is CASRRESQPYEQYF. V gene TRBV5-6 combines with J gene TRBJ2-7; without DNA, the TCRdb call of TRBD2 cannot be checked. This CDR3 has 14 residues. Looked up from germline, CDR1 is SGHDT and CDR2 is YYEEEE.